Shown below are 3 T cell receptor beta chains from a single sample sequenced in a study of Ad26.COV2.S vaccination and SARS-CoV-2 variants (dated by TCRdb to the early 2020s). The sample's treatment or condition, from its label and the paper: some 19 received Ad26.COV2.S at low or high dose, single or two shots; several received placebo; per-sample allocation not given. For vaccine and placebo recipients, repertoires were sequenced using samples collected on day 63 after the first injection. The receptor library was made with the immunoSEQ multiplex PCR assay. TCRdb took this table from immuneACCESS and kept in-frame rearrangements with V and J called. Such tables lack part of the clones; where checked against another copy, unresolved V genes explain under half of the gap, and the rest is unexplained. The sample yields about 390,000 clones; approximately 91% were counted once. The ten largest clonotypes hold 3.5% of the sample.

Sequences were derived from peripheral blood, sampled in a trial of Ad26.COV2.S vaccine versus placebo. These receptors were obtained from a person aged 18-65 years who received the Ad26.COV2.S COVID-19 vaccine or a placebo.

This chain uses TRBV23-1 with TRBJ2-7; 10 nucleotides agree with TRBD1. TRBV23-1 is treated as an ORF (open reading frame) with a function not yet certain. This CDR3 has 14 amino acids. The V segment lost 8 bases and the J segment 0 bases; nucleotides outside the gene matches: 4. The CDR3 protein is CASRWTGGSYEQYF. CDR3 DNA: TGCGCCAGCCGATGGACAGGGGGCTCCTACGAGCAGTACTTC.

This rearrangement joins TRBV7-9 to TRBJ1-1, with 9 bases lining up with TRBD1. Trimming removed 6 bases from V and 5 bases from J; junction bases left unmatched: 7. The CDR3 consists of 14 residues. Germline loops: CDR1 SEHNR, CDR2 FQNEAQ (reference sequence). The chain's CDR3 is CASRETGGVTEAFF. CDR3 nucleotides: TGTGCCAGCAGAGAGACAGGGGGGGTTACTGAAGCTTTCTTT.

Here the CDR3 DNA reads TGCGCCAGCAGTGCAAGGACAGGGGGGGAGACCCAGTACTTC. Translated: CASSARTGGETQYF. The chain is built from TRBV5-1 and TRBJ2-5, with 10 nucleotides matching TRBD1. The length of the CDR3 is 14 residues. J lost 5 bases, V lost 5 bases, and 6 bases had no gene match. Germline loops: CDR1 SGHRS, CDR2 YFSETQ.